This entry concerns a single T cell receptor beta chain. What it binds is unknown. The sample is drawn from a study of shared clonotypes between healthy human individuals. CD45RO+ cells went into CD8 memory alongside CCR7-negative CD45RA+ TemRA cells. Measured with immunoSEQ multiplex PCR; TCRdb has only the in-frame clones, and not every one. The repertoire holds more than 550,000 clones, about 90% seen once, with 30% to 40% in the top ten. Between the trimmed V and J ends, which lost 5 bases and 0 bases, there was a span of 17 bases. The CDR3 is made up of 18 amino acids. The germline CDR1 and CDR2 sequences are SGHTA and FQGNSA. Study-level results: Deeper or shallower sequencing was expected to change how clonotypes are shared among donors.

The rearrangement uses TRBV7-2 and TRBJ2-6; D ambiguous. Material for sequencing was memory CD8+ T cells from PBMCs. Regarding subset: CD45RO+ cells pooled with CCR7-negative TemRA cells. The TCR was taken from a young man in good health. Some clones in this sample may be carry-over from other donors' samples. CDR3 sequence: CASSPSINPYSGANVLTF. The DNA for the CDR3 is TGTGCCAGCAGCCCATCAATAAATCCGTACTCTGGGGCCAACGTCCTGACTTTC.